This T cell receptor (beta chain) is drawn from a study of blood T cell repertoires in COVID-19. Profiled with immunoSEQ multiplex PCR; TCRdb holds only in-frame clones, not every one. Here the sample spans 250,000 to 350,000 clones, 75% to 90% being singletons. The V and J ends lost 4 bases and 8 bases respectively, with 16 bases between them. This CDR3 is built from 14 residues. The germline V gene has CDR1 SGHRS and CDR2 YFSETQ. This chain joins TRBV5-1 and TRBJ2-1; the D gene is possibly TRBD1 (8 bases). Sequenced sample: peripheral blood. This TCR was sampled from a man between 25 and 39 years old with acute or convalescent COVID-19. Here the CDR3 reads CASSVPTGGDEQFF. The CDR3 bases are TGCGCCAGCAGCGTGCCCACAGGGGGGGATGAGCAGTTCTTC.